This is a list of T cell receptor beta chains from one sample in a study of blood T cell repertoires in COVID-19. Data came from immunoSEQ multiplex PCR; TCRdb stores just in-frame clones and leaves some out. The repertoire has hundreds of thousands of clones, around 80% of them found once; the top ten carry approximately 4.6%. The sequencing input was PBMCs or T cells enriched from blood (not recorded which). These receptors were obtained from a man aged 30-40 years with acute COVID-19. The CDR3 runs from the conserved cysteine through the conserved F or W. The D gene is left open where the match is weak. Clone sizes are given selectively: once, few, many, or a class where the clone is expanded.

d_gene	abundance	j_gene	v_gene	CDR3nt	CDR3aa
.	once	TRBJ1-2	TRBV4-1	TGCGCCAGCAGCCCCCTCTGGGGGGGAGGTTATGGCTACACCTTC	CASSPLWGGGYGYTF
.	.	TRBJ1-2	TRBV21-1	TGTGCCAGCAGCAAAGGGATCTGGGACAGCCCCCATTCGGACGGCTACACCTTC	CASSKGIWDSPHSDGYTF
.	.	TRBJ1-1	TRBV5-4	TGTGCCAGCAGCTTTCCAGGGAAGAACACTGAAGCTTTCTTT	CASSFPGKNTEAFF
.	.	TRBJ2-1	TRBV3-1/TRBV3-2	TGTGCCAGCAGCCATTCGGCGGGGCCCCATGAGCAGTTCTTC	CASSHSAGPHEQFF
.	.	TRBJ1-2	TRBV5-1	TGCGCCAGCAGCTTTGAGGGTGCTAACTATGGCTACACCTTC	CASSFEGANYGYTF
.	.	TRBJ1-6	TRBV2	TGTGCCAGCAGTGGGAAGGGGAAGAATTCACCCCTCCACTTT	CASSGKGKNSPLHF
TRBD2	.	TRBJ2-1	TRBV6-1	TGTGCCAGCAGTGAAATGGCGGGGGGCCGCTACAATGAGCAGTTCTTC	CASSEMAGGRYNEQFF
TRBD1	.	TRBJ1-2	TRBV28	TGTGCCAGCAGTTTACTTACTGCCGGGACAGGGTTGGGCTACACCTTC	CASSLLTAGTGLGYTF
.	once	TRBJ2-5	TRBV24-1	TGTGCCACCAGTGATAGGGGATACTTC	CATSDRGYF
TRBD2	.	TRBJ2-3	TRBV6-4	TGTGCCAGCAGTGAAGGTATAGCGGGGGGCACCACAGATACGCAGTATTTT	CASSEGIAGGTTDTQYF
TRBD1	once	TRBJ1-4	TRBV29-1	TGCAGCGTTATAGGACAGGGCAGTCTGTTTTTT	CSVIGQGSLFF
.	once	TRBJ1-6	TRBV6-5	TGTGCGACCCGGGAAGGGCGACAGGACGGTTCACCCCTCCACTTT	CATREGRQDGSPLHF
.	few	TRBJ2-3	TRBV2	TGTGCCAGCAGTGAAGTGGTTACTAGCACAGATACGCAGTATTTT	CASSEVVTSTDTQYF
.	.	TRBJ2-2	TRBV5-5	TGTGCCAGCAGCCTGGTAGGCGGGGCGAACACCGGGGAGCTGTTTTTT	CASSLVGGANTGELFF
.	.	TRBJ2-5	TRBV5-4	TGTGCCAGCAGCTCGGGGGGCCTCATTGAGACCCAGTACTTC	CASSSGGLIETQYF
TRBD2	.	TRBJ2-3	TRBV7-2	TGTGCCAGCAGCCCTACTAGCGGGGATACAGATACGCAGTATTTT	CASSPTSGDTDTQYF
TRBD1	.	TRBJ1-2	TRBV5-1	TGCGCCAGCAGCTTGGGACAGGGGTTTGGCTACACCTTC	CASSLGQGFGYTF
TRBD1	.	TRBJ2-3	TRBV5-5	TGTGCCAGCAGCTCCGGGACAGGGCTTGGCACAGATACGCAGTATTTT	CASSSGTGLGTDTQYF
TRBD2	once	TRBJ2-1	TRBV5-1	TGCGCCAGCAGCTTGGGCGGGGGGGTACTCAATGAGCAGTTCTTC	CASSLGGGVLNEQFF
TRBD1	.	TRBJ1-1	TRBV27	TGTGCCAGCAGCCCAAGACAGGGGGCGATGGCTGAAGCTTTCTTT	CASSPRQGAMAEAFF
TRBD2	.	TRBJ2-3	TRBV24-1	TGTGCCACCAGTGATTCGGGACTTGCGGGGGAGATAGATACGCAGTATTTT	CATSDSGLAGEIDTQYF
.	once	TRBJ2-6	TRBV7-3	TGTGCCAGCAGCCCACAGGGTGGTGGGGCCAACGTCCTGACTTTC	CASSPQGGGANVLTF
.	once	TRBJ2-1	TRBV5-1	TGCGCCAGCAGCCCTCCCGTCTTC	CASSPPVF
TRBD2	.	TRBJ2-5	TRBV9	TGTGCCAGCAGCGTAGCGATAGCGGGGCTCCAAGAGACCCAGTACTTC	CASSVAIAGLQETQYF
.	.	TRBJ1-1	TRBV13	TGTGCCAGCAGCTTGCGCGCCGGGGGGACTGAAGCTTTCTTT	CASSLRAGGTEAFF
.	.	TRBJ1-4	TRBV5-6	TGTGCCAGCAGTGGACGGGCGGGACCTAATGAAAAACTGTTTTTT	CASSGRAGPNEKLFF
.	.	TRBJ1-1	TRBV28	TGTGCCAGCAGTTTGACAAACACTGAAGCTTTCTTT	CASSLTNTEAFF
TRBD1	few	TRBJ2-5	TRBV13	TGTGCCAGCACCTCTCGGGACAGCCAAGAGACCCAGTACTTC	CASTSRDSQETQYF
TRBD1	many	TRBJ2-1	TRBV19	TGTGCCAGTAGCCCCGGGACAGGCATAGTTCAGCGCTCCTACAATGAGCAGTTCTTC	CASSPGTGIVQRSYNEQFF
.	.	TRBJ2-3	TRBV11-1	TGTGCCAGCAGCCATGACGGGCGGGGCACAGATACGCAGTATTTT	CASSHDGRGTDTQYF
.	.	TRBJ2-4	TRBV5-3	TGTGCCAGAAGCTTGAGTCGCCAGGGGTATCTTGGAGTAGCCAAAAACATTCAGTACTTC	CARSLSRQGYLGVAKNIQYF